This TCR beta chain was retrieved from a study of CXCR3-negative and CXCR3-positive naive CD8 T cells. Study observations and caveats: TRB CDR3s were more hydrophobic in CXCR3-positive than in CXCR3-negative naive cells. Naive CXCR3-negative and CXCR3-positive cells had similar TRBV-TRBJ usage; memory differed. In both naive subsets diversity was comparably high, whereas memory CD8+ cells showed much lower diversity. Fresh PBMCs went into most assays, and CXCR3 expression partly declined after cryopreservation.

A note on this clonotype: Antigen specificity is unknown.

The libraries of TRB cDNA were constructed through 5' RACE using UMI labels. Each CDR3 protein gets one entry in TCRdb, which reprocessed the 5' RACE reads and gives no DNA. The table for this sample gives 130,000 to 150,000 distinct CDR3 sequences. The CDR3 runs to 14 residues. CDR1 SGHVS and CDR2 FNYEAQ come from the germline V gene. The TCR comes from a human donor in good health. Some clones in this sample may be carry-over from other donors' samples. The chain has TRBV7-6 and TRBJ1-1; the TCRdb call, TRBD1, lacks DNA for checking. Sequencing was carried out using naive CXCR3+ CD8+ T cells from blood. The subset denotes: CD45RO-CCR7+CD27+CD95- naive CD8+ T cells expressing CXCR3 (TNR3+). The CDR3 sequence is CASSPGYANTEAFF.